This T cell receptor beta chain comes out of a study of T cell repertoires in urothelial bladder cancer. Across the study: Of more than 9 resected lesions, three were cT2 or greater.

Data came from immunoSEQ multiplex PCR; TCRdb stores just in-frame clones and leaves some out. The sample lists 13,000 or so clones, around three fifths occurring once. Regarding the study as a whole: Carcinoma specimens had fewer T cells than benign specimens. Median infiltrating lymphocyte percentage was more than 1.5% in carcinoma specimens. A single clone reached 1.5% to 2.5% in benign versus up to roughly 17% in carcinoma.

With regard to this clone: The antigen is not known.

Germline V CDR1 and CDR2: MNHEY, SVGAGI. V lost 7 bases and J lost 12, with 19 bases in between. This CDR3 region has 12 residues. The TCR sequence derives from a human donor with urothelial carcinoma. The sequencing input was tumor-infiltrating cells from bladder cancer. This chain uses TRBV6-5 with TRBJ2-7; a possible D gene is TRBD2 (6 bases). CDR3 region: CASTLGSGEGYF. The CDR3 DNA sequence: TGTGCCAGCACTCTCGGATCGGGGGAAGGGTACTTC.